Shown below are 15 T cell receptor beta chains from a single sample sequenced in a study of T cells in narcolepsy. Profiling relied on immunoSEQ multiplex PCR, and the TCRdb table lists in-frame clones only, not all of them. The sample lists tens of thousands of clones; around 80% were seen once. Sequencing input: CD45RA- memory CD4+ T cells from PBMCs. These receptors came from a human donor with narcolepsy.

The V gene is TRBV7-3, the J gene TRBJ2-1; 12 nucleotides align to TRBD2. V lost 5 bases, J lost 6 bases, and 11 bases stayed unmatched. The CDR3 loop spans 17 amino acids. In germline, CDR1 is SGHTA, CDR2 FQGTGA. CDR3 nucleotides: TGTGCCAGCAGCCCAACACCCTCTAGCGGGGGGGCCAATGAGCAGTTCTTC. It encodes CASSPTPSSGGANEQFF. Full variable domain (rest looked up from reference TRBV7-3 and TRBJ2-1): GAGVSQTPSNKVTEKGKYVELRCDPISGHTALYWYRQSLGQGPEFLIYFQGTGAADDSGLPNDRFFAVRPEGSVSTLKIQRTERGDSAVYLCASSPTPSSGGANEQFFGPGTRLTVL.

The J gene is TRBJ1-1, the V gene TRBV6-5; no definite D call. Germline CDR1 and CDR2: MNHEY and SVGAGI. Trimming cost V 5 bases and J 4 bases, with 14 bases left between them. The CDR3 is made up of 14 amino acids. The CDR3 DNA is TGTGCCAGCAGTCCCCGGACCGAGGGCACTGAAGCTTTCTTT. Protein sequence: CASSPRTEGTEAFF.

This rearrangement joins TRBV2 to TRBJ2-5; TRBD1 matches 10 bases. Germline V gives CDR1 SNHLY, CDR2 FYNNEI. The CDR3 consists of 15 residues. The ends lost 8 bases at V and 5 bases at J; junction bases unmatched: 11. The CDR3 protein is CASPIDRGRRETQYF. The DNA of the CDR3 is TGTGCCAGCCCTATTGACAGGGGGCGGAGGGAGACCCAGTACTTC.

The chain employs TRBV9 and TRBJ2-3, with a weak D call TRBD1 (5 bases). The CDR3 loop spans 15 amino acids. V was cut by 0 bases and J by 4 bases, with 12 bases left in between. Germline V gene lookup returns CDR1 SGDLS and CDR2 YYNGEE. CDR3 DNA: TGTGCCAGCAGCGTAGAGGGCAGGGCGGCAGATACGCAGTATTTT. Its translation: CASSVEGRAADTQYF.

J is TRBJ2-4 and V is TRBV20-1, with D unresolved. The CDR3 has 11 amino acids. V gave up 3 bases and J gave up 5 bases, with 5 bases separating them. Germline V gene lookup returns CDR1 DFQATT and CDR2 SNEGSKA (reference sequence). The CDR3: CSASIQNIQYF. As DNA, the CDR3 is TGCAGTGCTAGTATCCAAAACATTCAGTACTTC.

In this sample, this clone turned up once. The gene calls are TRBV29-1 and TRBJ1-4; D may be TRBD1 (6 bases). The germline V gene has CDR1 SQVTM and CDR2 ANQGSEA. V gave up 3 bases and J gave up 8 bases, with 10 bases separating them. The CDR3 spans 12 residues. Here the CDR3 DNA reads TGCAGCGTTGATACAGGGAGGGAAAAACTGTTTTTT. Translating gives CSVDTGREKLFF. Full variable domain (outside the CDR3, taken from reference TRBV29-1 and TRBJ1-4): SAVISQKPSRDICQRGTSLTIQCQVDSQVTMMFWYRQQPGQSLTLIATANQGSEATYESGFVIDKFPISRPNLTFSTLTVSNMSPEDSSIYLCSVDTGREKLFFGSGTQLSVL.

This chain connects TRBV6-5 to TRBJ2-7, with TRBD1 matching 9 bases. Per the germline V gene, CDR1 is MNHEY and CDR2 is SVGAGI. The CDR3 spans 15 residues. Trimming at V came to 7 bases and at J to 7 bases, leaving 14 bases not matched to a gene. The CDR3 coding sequence is TGTGCCAGCACTCCCCCCGGGACAGGGAGTCGTGAGCAGTACTTC. Translation: CASTPPGTGSREQYF.

V usage is TRBV6-6 and J usage is TRBJ1-2, with a possible D match to TRBD1 (5 bases). Germline-derived CDR1 and CDR2 are MNHNY and SVGAGI (reference sequence). V was clipped by 5 bases and J by 2 bases, with 15 bases between them. The CDR3 has 15 residues. Written as DNA, the CDR3 is TGTGCCAGCAGTCACAACCCCCGGGGGAACTATGGCTACACCTTC. It translates to CASSHNPRGNYGYTF.

V gene TRBV5-4 combines with J gene TRBJ2-3; the D gene is possibly TRBD2 (6 bases). The CDR3 spans 15 residues. Per germline, CDR1 SGHNT and CDR2 YYREEE (reference sequence). The V end lost 0 bases, the J end lost 4 bases, and 12 bases lay between the germline ends. The CDR3 bases are TGTGCCAGCAGCTTGGCAGAACTAGCCGCAGATACGCAGTATTTT. It codes for CASSLAELAADTQYF. The whole variable domain, remainder taken from reference TRBV5-4 and TRBJ2-3, is ETGVTQSPTHLIKTRGQQVTLRCSSQSGHNTVSWYQQALGQGPQFIFQYYREEENGRGNFPPRFSGLQFPNYSSELNVNALELDDSALYLCASSLAELAADTQYFGPGTRLTVL.

The genes are TRBV6-5 and TRBJ2-7; TRBD1 might be the D (6 bases). Deletions cut 5 bases from V and 3 bases from J, with 11 bases between. The CDR3 sequence is 13 residues long. CDR1 and CDR2 from the germline V gene are MNHEY and SVGAGI. The CDR3 reads CASSGGSIYEQYF. The CDR3 coding sequence is TGTGCCAGCAGTGGGGGCAGCATCTACGAGCAGTACTTC.

This sequence joins TRBV11-2 and TRBJ2-7, with 8 bases that match TRBD2. Trimming removed 4 bases from V and 3 bases from J; junction bases left unmatched: 8. This CDR3 is built from 15 residues. Germline V lookup: CDR1 SGHAT, CDR2 FQNNGV. The CDR3 bases are TGTGCCAGCAGCTATCCCGAAGCGGGGGTCTACGAGCAGTACTTC. It encodes CASSYPEAGVYEQYF.

The V and J genes are TRBV11-2 and TRBJ1-1, with D maybe TRBD1 (5 bases). Between the trimmed V and J ends, which lost 5 bases and 7 bases, there was a span of 11 bases. The germline CDR1 and CDR2 sequences are SGHAT and FQNNGV. The CDR3 has 12 amino acids. The CDR3 spells CASSPDTDEAFF. The CDR3 DNA reads as TGTGCCAGCAGCCCGGACACGGATGAAGCTTTCTTT.

V gene TRBV29-1 combines with J gene TRBJ2-7, with D perhaps matching TRBD1 (6 bases). Trimming removed 1 base from V and 2 bases from J, with 24 bases in between. The CDR3 covers 18 residues. Germline CDR1 is SQVTM and CDR2 is ANQGSEA. CDR3: CSVEVGRSSTGNPYEQYF. The CDR3 DNA follows: TGCAGCGTTGAAGTGGGAAGGTCGAGTACAGGGAACCCCTACGAGCAGTACTTC.

The rearrangement joins TRBV2 to TRBJ2-7; 9 bases match TRBD1. V dropped 6 bases and J dropped 3; count of bases not matched to a gene: 6. CDR1 and CDR2 (germline): SNHLY, FYNNEI. The CDR3 runs to 14 residues. The chain's CDR3 is CASRETGGSYEQYF. DNA of the CDR3: TGTGCCAGCAGGGAGACAGGGGGTAGCTACGAGCAGTACTTC.

The chain combines TRBV27 with TRBJ1-1; D unresolved. This CDR3 is built from 11 residues. V was cut by 6 bases and J by 3 bases, with 5 bases left in between. Germline CDR1 MNHEY, CDR2 SMNVEV (reference sequence). The CDR3 DNA reads TGTGCCAGCAGGTATGACACTGAAGCTTTCTTT. It is translated as CASRYDTEAFF.